The present T cell receptor beta chain was sequenced within a study of blood T cells in healthy people across ages. Overall study results and limits: Donor CMV status, an unknown factor, possibly confounded changes in expanded clonotypes.

Samples each had at least 6 micrograms of total RNA extracted. The second PCR ran about 6 to 12 cycles with a sample-barcoded 5' primer and J-beta primers. Every cDNA was tagged by a template-switch adaptor with 12 random nucleotides. TCRdb reanalysed the 5' RACE reads using MiXCR and keeps one entry per CDR3 protein. The profile shows over 1,200,000 distinct CDR3 sequences, approximately 60% of them singletons. The sample holds a few counts of this clonotype. Its matching antigen is unknown. The V and J ends lost 0 bases and 2 bases respectively, with 17 bases between them. Germline V gives CDR1 MNHNY, CDR2 SVGAGI (reference sequence). There are 17 residues in the CDR3.

Specimen: blood. J is TRBJ2-7 and V is TRBV6-6, with D tentatively TRBD1 (6 bases). The clonotype was recovered from a man younger than 35 in good health. As DNA, the CDR3 is TGTGCCAGCAGTTACTCGATAGGGTGGGACAAAGCCTACGAGCAGTACTTC. It is translated as CASSYSIGWDKAYEQYF.